The 3 T cell receptor beta chains below all came from one sample that was sequenced in a study of T-cell reconstitution after alpha-beta-depleted transplantation in children. It was with unique molecular identifiers that the TCRbeta library was prepared. TCRdb used MiXCR to reprocess the PCR reads, holding one entry per CDR3 protein. The table lists roughly 280,000 distinct CDR3 sequences, approximately 10% of them singletons. The sequencing used peripheral blood, collected 180 days after TCRalphabeta/CD19-depleted stem cell transplant. The receptors shown here come from a male patient between 2 and 9 years old who had a stem cell transplant for chronic granulomatous disease, so the T cells may come from the graft donor.

At least ten counts were recorded for this clonotype. The chain uses TRBV18 and TRBJ2-1; D perhaps matches TRBD1 (5 bases). The germline gives CDR1 KGHSH, CDR2 LQKENI. Trimming took off 1 base at V and 4 bases at J, with 8 bases between the two ends. The CDR3 has 14 amino acids. Written as DNA, the CDR3 is TGTGCCAGCTCACCACTGCCAGGGTACAATGAGCAGTTCTTC. It specifies CASSPLPGYNEQFF.

In this sample, this clonotype turned up many times. This rearrangement joins TRBV18 to TRBJ2-7; 8 bases fit TRBD2. This CDR3 has 16 amino acids. Looked up from germline, CDR1 is KGHSH and CDR2 is LQKENI. V lost 6 bases and J lost 3; bases outside the gene matches: 13. CDR3 bases: TGTGCCAGCTCCCCAACGGGGGGGCCTTCTGGCTACGAGCAGTACTTC. Its protein product is CASSPTGGPSGYEQYF.

This clonotype occurred many times. The gene calls are TRBV5-1 and TRBJ2-1; D gene unclear. The V end lost 1 base, the J end lost 0 bases, and 5 bases lay between the germline ends. The CDR3 length is 14 residues. Germline CDR1 and CDR2: SGHRS and YFSETQ. CDR3 coding DNA: TGCGCCAGCAGCTTGCCAGGCTCCTACAATGAGCAGTTCTTC. This encodes CASSLPGSYNEQFF.